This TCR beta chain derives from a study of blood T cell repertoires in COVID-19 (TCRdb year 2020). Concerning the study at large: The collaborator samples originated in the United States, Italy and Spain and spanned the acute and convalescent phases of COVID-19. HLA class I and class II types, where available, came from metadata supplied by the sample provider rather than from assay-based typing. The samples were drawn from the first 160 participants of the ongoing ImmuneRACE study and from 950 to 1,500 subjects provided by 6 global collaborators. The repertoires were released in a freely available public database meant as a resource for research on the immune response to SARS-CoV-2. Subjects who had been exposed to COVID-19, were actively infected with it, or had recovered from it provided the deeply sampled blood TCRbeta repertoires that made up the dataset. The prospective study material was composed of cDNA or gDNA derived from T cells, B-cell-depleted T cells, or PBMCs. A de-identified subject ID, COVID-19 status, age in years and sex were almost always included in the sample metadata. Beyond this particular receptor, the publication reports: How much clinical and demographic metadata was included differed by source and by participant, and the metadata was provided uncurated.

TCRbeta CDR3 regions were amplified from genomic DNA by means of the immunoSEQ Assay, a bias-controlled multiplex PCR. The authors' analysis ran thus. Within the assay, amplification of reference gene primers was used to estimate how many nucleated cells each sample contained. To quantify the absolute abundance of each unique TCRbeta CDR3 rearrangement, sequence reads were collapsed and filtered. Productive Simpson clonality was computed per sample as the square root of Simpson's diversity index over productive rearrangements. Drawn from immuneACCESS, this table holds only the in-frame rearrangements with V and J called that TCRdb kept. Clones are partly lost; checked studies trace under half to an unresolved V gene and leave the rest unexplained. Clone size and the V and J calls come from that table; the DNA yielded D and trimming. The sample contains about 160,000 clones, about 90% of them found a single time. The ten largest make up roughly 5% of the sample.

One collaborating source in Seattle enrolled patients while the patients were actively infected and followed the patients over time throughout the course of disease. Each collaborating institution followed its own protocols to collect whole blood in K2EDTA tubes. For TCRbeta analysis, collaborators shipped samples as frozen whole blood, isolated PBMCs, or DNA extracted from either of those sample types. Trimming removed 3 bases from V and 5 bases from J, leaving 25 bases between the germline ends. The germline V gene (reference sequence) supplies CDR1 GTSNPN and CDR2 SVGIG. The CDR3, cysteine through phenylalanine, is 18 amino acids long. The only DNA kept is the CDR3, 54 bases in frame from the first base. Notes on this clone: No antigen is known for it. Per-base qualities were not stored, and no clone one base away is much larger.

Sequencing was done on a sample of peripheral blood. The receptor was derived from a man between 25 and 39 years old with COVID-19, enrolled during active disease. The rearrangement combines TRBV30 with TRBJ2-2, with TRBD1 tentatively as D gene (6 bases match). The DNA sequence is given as TGTGCCTGGAGGGACACCCGACTCACAGGGAGTAATACCGGGGAGCTGTTTTTT. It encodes CAWRDTRLTGSNTGELFF.